This T cell receptor beta chain was sequenced in a study of identical twins. Via MiXCR, TCRdb re-called the 5' RACE reads, giving one row per CDR3 protein. The sample lists about 340,000 distinct CDR3 sequences, 10% to 15% occurring once. Study-level results: Sequences that were beta out-of-frame showed weaker excess twin sharing.

In regard to this clonotype: Its matching antigen is unknown.

This CDR3 region has 15 residues. Looked up from germline, CDR1 is SGHAT and CDR2 is FQNNGV. Trimming took 5 bases from V and 6 from J; bases not matched to a gene: 7. These data were also reused for a study on yellow fever vaccine responses in identical twins.

This clonotype was sampled from a woman in her late teens or twenties in good health. The rearrangement joins TRBV11-2 to TRBJ2-1; 10 positions agree with TRBD1. Material for sequencing was CD8+ T cells sorted from blood. CDR3: CASSLGQGVVNEQFF. CDR3 sequence (DNA): TGTGCCAGCAGCCTCGGACAGGGGGTGGTCAATGAGCAGTTCTTC. The full variable domain, in which reference TRBV11-2 and TRBJ2-1 provide the parts outside the CDR3, is EAGVAQSPRYKIIEKRQSVAFWCNPISGHATLYWYQQILGQGPKLLIQFQNNGVVDDSQLPKDRFSAERLKGVDSTLKIQPAKLEDSAVYLCASSLGQGVVNEQFFGPGTRLTVL.